Below, 25 T cell receptor beta chains from the same sample are listed, as sequenced in a study of blood T cell repertoires in COVID-19. The repertoire was sequenced with immunoSEQ multiplex PCR; TCRdb's copy has only in-frame clones and lacks some. This sample has 200,000 to 300,000 clones, with roughly 85% found just once. The sample comprised PBMCs or T cells enriched from blood (not recorded which). These receptors originate from a woman aged 45-59 years with acute COVID-19.

The chain has TRBV6-2 or TRBV6-3 and TRBJ1-1, with a weak D call TRBD1 (6 bases). Trimming cost V 2 bases and J 10 bases, with 17 bases left between them. This CDR3 spans 14 amino acids. Germline CDR1 and CDR2: MNHEY and SVGEGT. The CDR3 loop is CASSYVQGHEGAFF. The CDR3 DNA follows: TGTGCCAGCAGTTACGTACAGGGCCATGAAGGAGCTTTCTTT.

This chain uses TRBV5-4 with TRBJ2-5; TRBD2 matches at 7 bases. The CDR3 runs to 16 residues. With 0 bases clipped from V and 2 bases from J, the junction kept 7 bases outside the gene matches. Germline V CDR1 and CDR2: SGHNT, YYREEE (reference sequence). CDR3 DNA: TGTGCCAGCAGCTTGGACCAGCGGGGAACTCAAGAGACCCAGTACTTC. This sequence encodes CASSLDQRGTQETQYF.

The chain uses TRBV5-1 and TRBJ1-2, with a possible D match to TRBD1 (6 bases). With 4 bases removed from V and 3 bases from J, the gap between germline ends came to 16 bases. Germline assignment: CDR1 SGHRS and CDR2 YFSETQ. The CDR3 is 15 residues long. The CDR3 region is CASSHTPDRDYGYTF. In DNA, the CDR3 is TGCGCCAGCAGCCACACCCCGGACAGAGACTATGGCTACACCTTC.

CDR3 region: CASSPQPNQPQHF. CDR3 DNA sequence: TGTGCCAGCAGCCCACAACCAAATCAGCCCCAGCATTTT. The chain is built from TRBV7-8 and TRBJ1-5; no clear D gene. From germline, CDR1 is SGHVS and CDR2 FQNEAQ. Trimming cost V 5 bases and J 4 bases, with 9 bases left between them. CDR3 length: 13 residues.

The V and J genes are TRBV5-1 and TRBJ1-1, with 8 positions matching TRBD1. The CDR3 loop spans 16 amino acids. The V gene's germline CDR1 is SGHRS and CDR2 YFSETQ. V was clipped by 3 bases and J by 1 base; unmatched bases: 8. The CDR3 bases are TGCGCCAGCAGCTCATCCCCTACAGGGGGGAACACTGAAGCTTTCTTT. Amino acid sequence: CASSSSPTGGNTEAFF.

The chain carries TRBV5-1 and TRBJ1-1; D may be TRBD1 (5 bases). The germline V gene encodes CDR1 SGHRS and CDR2 YFSETQ. There are 14 residues in the CDR3. V lost 4 bases to trimming and J lost 1 base, with 11 bases between them. In DNA form, the CDR3 reads TGCGCCAGCAGCCCGGGACTCCCGAACACTGAAGCTTTCTTT. Translation: CASSPGLPNTEAFF.

For the CDR3, the DNA is TGTGCCAGTGGACAGGGGATGGCAGATACGCAGTATTTT. Translated: CASGQGMADTQYF. The genes are TRBV12-3 or TRBV12-4 and TRBJ2-3, with 9 nucleotides matching TRBD1. With 9 bases clipped from V and 4 bases from J, the junction kept 5 bases outside the gene matches. This CDR3 has 13 amino acids.

This clone was detected only once. The rearrangement links TRBV28 to TRBJ1-5, with 7 bases identical to TRBD1. The length of the CDR3 is 15 residues. Germline V CDR1 and CDR2: MDHEN, SYDVKM. Germline trimming cut 5 bases from V and 0 bases from J; bases unmatched to any gene: 4. The CDR3 nucleotides are TGTGCCAGCAGTCCCAGGGGGGTTAGCAATCAGCCCCAGCATTTT. Residues: CASSPRGVSNQPQHF.

The V gene is TRBV7-9, the J gene TRBJ1-1; no reliable D call. CDR1 and CDR2 (germline): SEHNR, FQNEAQ (reference sequence). The length of the CDR3 is 13 residues. Trimming removed 5 bases from V and 1 base from J, with 8 bases in between. The CDR3 DNA reads as TGTGCCAGCAGCCAAGAGGCGAACACTGAAGCTTTCTTT. It specifies CASSQEANTEAFF.

For the CDR3, the DNA is TGTGCCAGCAGCACAACCGGGACAGGTGGAAACACCATATATTTT. Protein: CASSTTGTGGNTIYF. The rearrangement joins TRBV2 to TRBJ1-3; 8 bases map to TRBD1. V dropped 6 bases and J dropped 3; count of bases not matched to a gene: 7. Germline-derived CDR1 and CDR2 are SNHLY and FYNNEI. This CDR3 spans 15 amino acids.

The chain combines TRBV7-3 with TRBJ2-7, with 8 bases lining up with TRBD2. Trimming cost V 6 bases and J 4 bases; bases outside gene matches: 5. CDR3 length: 13 residues. Germline lookup yields CDR1 SGHTA and CDR2 FQGTGA. CDR3 sequence: CASSPTSGYEQYF. The CDR3 region has the DNA TGTGCCAGCAGTCCCACTAGCGGATACGAGCAGTACTTC.

V usage is TRBV19 and J usage is TRBJ2-1; 8 bases map to TRBD1. There are 14 residues in the CDR3. In germline, CDR1 is LNHDA, CDR2 SQIVND (reference sequence). V shed 4 bases and J 6 bases; nucleotides not matched to a gene: 5. This CDR3 reads CASSRTGIGNEQFF. Written as DNA, the CDR3 is TGTGCCAGTAGTAGGACAGGGATAGGCAATGAGCAGTTCTTC.

This clone has only one observation. V and J are TRBV6-4 and TRBJ1-2; a weak D match, TRBD1 (6 bases). This CDR3 has 14 residues. Germline V lookup: CDR1 MRHNA, CDR2 SNTAGT. V was cut by 5 bases and J by 6 bases, with 16 bases left in between. The CDR3 sequence is CASSPGGAADGYTF. For the CDR3, the DNA is TGTGCCAGCAGTCCGGGGGGCGCGGCGGATGGCTACACCTTC.

This clone has just one count. The genes are TRBV4-1 and TRBJ2-4, with D perhaps TRBD1 (5 bases). V lost 1 base, J lost 1 base, and 17 bases lay in between. The CDR3 runs to 18 residues. Germline assignment: CDR1 MGHRA and CDR2 YSYEKL. The DNA of the CDR3 is TGCGCCAGCAGCCAAGTTGGAAGACAGCCCGGGGCCAAAAACATTCAGTACTTC. Translation gives CASSQVGRQPGAKNIQYF.

This sequence joins TRBV2 and TRBJ1-2; D may be TRBD1 (5 bases). V was trimmed by 1 base and J by 4 bases, leaving 10 bases between them. Looked up from germline, CDR1 is SNHLY and CDR2 is FYNNEI. CDR3 length: 14 amino acids. Written as DNA, the CDR3 is TGTGCCAGCAGTGAAGGCGACAGAATCTATGGCTACACCTTC. Protein sequence: CASSEGDRIYGYTF.

The chain uses TRBV5-1 and TRBJ1-2; 9 positions agree with TRBD1. The CDR3 is 15 amino acids. With 4 bases clipped from V and 8 bases from J, the junction kept 12 bases outside the gene matches. Germline V gene data show CDR1 as SGHRS and CDR2 as YFSETQ. CDR3 in DNA: TGCGCCAGCAGCCAAGGAAGGACAGGGGTGGAAGGCTACACCTTC. Residues: CASSQGRTGVEGYTF.

This clone was seen just once. The chain joins TRBV19 to TRBJ1-5; 8 bases align to TRBD1. Unmatched junction bases numbered 2, after V lost 5 bases and J lost 2 bases. The germline gives CDR1 LNHDA, CDR2 SQIVND (reference sequence). There are 14 residues in the CDR3. CDR3 protein: CASSLGQGNQPQHF. DNA for the CDR3: TGTGCCAGTAGTTTGGGACAGGGCAATCAGCCCCAGCATTTT.

The rearrangement joins TRBV7-2 to TRBJ1-5; the match to TRBD1 covers 7 bases. The CDR3 extends over 13 amino acids. Trimming took 5 bases from V and 7 from J; bases not matched to a gene: 5. Germline CDR1 SGHTA, CDR2 FQGNSA. The CDR3 DNA reads TGTGCCAGCAGCCCAGACAGGGAGCAGCCCCAGCATTTT. It is translated as CASSPDREQPQHF. The full variable domain, its missing parts supplied by reference TRBV7-2 and TRBJ1-5, is GAGVSQSPSNKVTEKGKDVELRCDPISGHTALYWYRQSLGQGLEFLIYFQGNSAPDKSGLPSDRFSAERTGGSVSTLTIQRTQQEDSAVYLCASSPDREQPQHFGDGTRLSIL.

The genes are TRBV10-3 and TRBJ2-7; 7 nucleotides agree with TRBD1. The CDR3 has 12 residues. The junction had 9 bases not matched to a gene; V was cut back by 10 bases and J by 6 bases. The germline V gene has CDR1 ENHRY and CDR2 SYGVKD. The CDR3 DNA reads as TGTGCCACCCGACAGGGCGGTTCCGAGCAGTACTTC. Translation: CATRQGGSEQYF.

The chain is built from TRBV6-5 and TRBJ1-2, with 8 bases lining up with TRBD1. The CDR3 is made up of 15 amino acids. CDR1 and CDR2 from the germline V gene are MNHEY and SVGAGI. With V trimmed by 5 bases and J by 2 bases, 7 bases remained unmatched. The CDR3 is CASSNLDRVNYGYTF. The CDR3 bases are TGTGCCAGCAGTAACCTGGACAGGGTAAACTATGGCTACACCTTC.

CDR3 in amino acids: CSELSASTDTQYF. The CDR3 bases are TGCAGCGAACTTAGTGCCAGCACAGATACGCAGTATTTT. This sequence joins TRBV29-1 and TRBJ2-3; D gene uncertain. CDR1 and CDR2 from the germline V gene are SQVTM and ANQGSEA. The CDR3 sequence is 13 residues long. Trimming pared 7 bases from V and 0 bases from J, leaving 11 bases between.

The V and J genes are TRBV6-5 and TRBJ1-1; tentative D call: TRBD1 (5 bases). This CDR3 contains 14 residues. Germline V gene lookup returns CDR1 MNHEY and CDR2 SVGAGI. V was cut by 6 bases and J by 3 bases, with 14 bases left in between. DNA for the CDR3: TGTGCCAGCAGATCAGGGCCCTCCGACACTGAAGCTTTCTTT. This sequence encodes CASRSGPSDTEAFF.

This clone was recorded once. V is TRBV6-5 and J is TRBJ1-2; D is ambiguous. CDR3 length: 12 residues. Germline V gives CDR1 MNHEY, CDR2 SVGAGI. Trimming stripped 11 bases from V and 4 bases from J, with 14 bases between. This CDR3 is CAARGELYGYTF. The CDR3 coding sequence is TGTGCCGCCCGGGGTGAGCTCTATGGCTACACCTTC.

This sequence joins TRBV1 and TRBJ1-5; no DNA check was done on the table's D call, TRBD1. TRBV1 is tagged as a pseudogene. The CDR3 is made up of 24 amino acids. CDR3 amino acids: CTSSQDGYSLNGTGKHSGNQPQHF. The CDR3 coding sequence is TGCACCAGCAGCCAAGATGGGTACTCACTGAACGGGACAGGGAAACATTCGGGCAATCAGCCCCAGCATTTT.

This clone was observed a few times. The chain uses TRBV9 and TRBJ2-2; D possibly corresponds to TRBD2 (5 bases). V was pared by 3 bases and J by 7 bases, with 13 bases between. The CDR3 totals 14 residues. Germline assignment: CDR1 SGDLS and CDR2 YYNGEE. In nucleotides, the CDR3 is TGTGCCAGCAGCGAACTAGGCGAAAGCGGGGAGCTGTTTTTT. The encoded protein is CASSELGESGELFF.